Shown below are 30 T cell receptor beta chains from a single sample sequenced in a study of blood T cells in healthy people across ages. With a J-beta primer mix and a sample-barcoded 5' primer, a second PCR ran roughly 6 to 12 cycles. MiXCR was run by TCRdb on the 5' RACE reads, yielding one entry per CDR3 protein. Of 750,000 to 950,000 distinct CDR3 sequences listed, roughly 28% are singletons. These data also formed part of another study, on T cells of mothers and their children.

The sequencing input was blood. The receptors stem from a woman aged 35 to 49 in good health.

The table lists this clonotype with a few counts. V is TRBV14 and J is TRBJ2-1, with 7 bases fitting TRBD2. With 5 bases clipped from V and 0 bases from J, the junction kept 4 bases outside the gene matches. This CDR3 contains 15 residues. Germline loops: CDR1 SGHDN, CDR2 FVKESK. CDR3 DNA: TGTGCCAGCAGCAAAGCGGGGATCTCCTACAATGAGCAGTTCTTC. The encoded protein is CASSKAGISYNEQFF.

J is TRBJ2-7 and V is TRBV28; D possibly corresponds to TRBD1 (6 bases). The germline gives CDR1 MDHEN, CDR2 SYDVKM. V lost 5 bases and J 2 bases, leaving 19 bases between the germline ends. The CDR3 covers 16 residues. CDR3 region: CASSPTTGTITYEQYF. The CDR3 region has the DNA TGTGCCAGCAGTCCCACGACCGGGACAATTACCTACGAGCAGTACTTC.

This clonotype was counted a few times. The chain recombines TRBV18 with TRBJ2-7, with D perhaps matching TRBD1 (6 bases). The CDR3 totals 16 residues. V dropped 0 bases and J dropped 0 bases, with 12 bases sitting between them. Germline lookup yields CDR1 KGHSH and CDR2 LQKENI. Here the CDR3 DNA reads TGTGCCAGCTCACCACCGGGGGCATACCTCTCCTACGAGCAGTACTTC. Residues: CASSPPGAYLSYEQYF.

The sample holds a few counts of this clonotype. This CDR3 reads CASGRYVEQYF. In DNA form, the CDR3 reads TGTGCCAGCGGCAGATACGTCGAGCAGTACTTC. The J gene is TRBJ2-7, the V gene TRBV2; D gene unclear. Germline assignment: CDR1 SNHLY and CDR2 FYNNEI. The germline V and J ends were trimmed by 8 bases and 6 bases, with 11 bases remaining between them. This CDR3 region has 11 residues.

This clonotype was counted at least ten times. The chain couples TRBV4-1 to TRBJ2-3; TRBD2 matches 8 bases. This CDR3 comprises 15 residues. Unmatched junction bases numbered 3, after V lost 0 bases and J lost 4 bases. In germline, CDR1 is MGHRA, CDR2 YSYEKL. The CDR3 here is CASSQERGGPDTQYF. DNA of the CDR3: TGCGCCAGCAGCCAAGAACGGGGGGGCCCAGATACGCAGTATTTT.

This clonotype came up a few times. The chain uses TRBV28 and TRBJ2-3; 8 positions agree with TRBD1. The CDR3 runs to 19 residues. CDR1 and CDR2 from the germline V gene are MDHEN and SYDVKM. V trimming: 3 bases; J trimming: 0 bases; junction bases outside the gene matches: 14. CDR3 in amino acids: CASSLTTGAYHSSTDTQYF. In nucleotides, the CDR3 is TGTGCCAGCAGTTTGACGACAGGGGCTTATCACTCTAGCACAGATACGCAGTATTTT. The full variable domain, rest sourced from reference TRBV28 and TRBJ2-3, is DVKVTQSSRYLVKRTGEKVFLECVQDMDHENMFWYRQDPGLGLRLIYFSYDVKMKEKGDIPEGYSVSREKKERFSLILESASTNQTSMYLCASSLTTGAYHSSTDTQYFGPGTRLTVL.

This clonotype was observed a few times. The V and J genes are TRBV6-4 and TRBJ2-2; D not resolved. V was pared by 6 bases and J by 1 base, with 6 bases between. Germline CDR1 MRHNA, CDR2 SNTAGT. The CDR3 has 13 residues. The CDR3 loop is CASSKGNTGELFF. The CDR3 nucleotides read TGTGCCAGCAGCAAAGGGAACACCGGGGAGCTGTTTTTT.

This clonotype came up once. Its ends do not fully match the called genes, so a read error is possible. This CDR3 reads CSARDLMGLGGTFSNQPRHF. CDR3 coding DNA: TGCAGTGCTAGAGATTTAATGGGCCTCGGGGGGACCTTTAGCAATCAGCCCCGGCATTTT. This sequence joins TRBV20-1 and TRBJ1-5; D may be TRBD1 (5 bases). This CDR3 has 20 amino acids. The germline gives CDR1 DFQATT, CDR2 SNEGSKA (reference sequence).

This chain links TRBV4-1 with TRBJ2-7, with TRBD1 identical over 7 bases. Germline CDR1 reads MGHRA; CDR2 reads YSYEKL. This CDR3 contains 14 residues. J lost 6 bases, V lost 4 bases, and 9 bases had no gene match. CDR3 sequence: CASSPIRDSCEQYF. Written as DNA, the CDR3 is TGCGCCAGCAGCCCAATTCGGGACAGCTGCGAGCAGTACTTC.

The chain joins TRBV28 to TRBJ1-6, with 7 nucleotides matching TRBD1. This CDR3 comprises 15 residues. From germline, CDR1 is MDHEN and CDR2 SYDVKM. With V trimmed by 4 bases and J by 6 bases, 6 bases remained unmatched. The CDR3 DNA sequence: TGTGCCAGCAGTTCCCTGGGGGACAGTAATTCACCCCTCCACTTT. It is translated as CASSSLGDSNSPLHF.

Worth noting for this clonotype: One junction end does not reproduce the germline sequence, and a read error may be involved. The V and J genes are TRBV6-4 and TRBJ2-3, with TRBD2 matching 15 bases. This CDR3 is 16 amino acids long. Per the germline V gene, CDR1 is MRHNA and CDR2 is SNTAGT. The CDR3 coding sequence is TGTGCCGGCAGTGATGGGACTAGCGGGGGGCCAGATACGCAGTATTTT. It encodes CAGSDGTSGGPDTQYF.

The V call is TRBV12-3 or TRBV12-4, the J call TRBJ2-2, with no clear D. V lost 3 bases and J 4 bases, leaving 3 bases between the germline ends. The CDR3 totals 12 residues. The CDR3 reads CASSFVTGELFF. The CDR3 DNA reads as TGTGCCAGCAGTTTTGTCACCGGGGAGCTGTTTTTT.

The CDR3 DNA sequence: TGCGCCAGCAGCTCCCTGACGAGGGTAGTTTTATCCGGGGAGCTGTTTTTT. This translates into CASSSLTRVVLSGELFF. The V and J genes are TRBV5-1 and TRBJ2-2; perhaps TRBD2 as D (5 bases). V lost 3 bases to trimming and J lost 6 bases, with 21 bases between them. In germline, CDR1 is SGHRS, CDR2 YFSETQ. This CDR3 has 17 residues.

The chain carries TRBV20-1 and TRBJ1-4; 7 positions agree with TRBD1. Per germline, CDR1 DFQATT and CDR2 SNEGSKA (reference sequence). The CDR3 is 14 amino acids. J was trimmed by 7 bases and V by 5 bases; bases with no gene match: 10. The CDR3 reads CSAGRQGLGEKLFF. In DNA, the CDR3 is TGCAGTGCTGGTAGACAGGGTTTGGGTGAAAAACTGTTTTTT.

As regards this clonotype: Since a much larger clone is just one base distant, this may be a read error. The chain links TRBV7-2 to TRBJ1-5; D is undetermined. Germline V gene lookup returns CDR1 SGHTA and CDR2 FQGNSA. Trimming pared 5 bases from V and 1 base from J, leaving 12 bases between. CDR3 size: 15 residues. This chain's CDR3 is CASSGGPISNQPQHF. The CDR3 DNA reads as TGTGCCAGCAGCGGCGGGCCGATCAGCAATCAGCCCCAGCATTTT.

This clonotype has at least ten counts. The chain couples TRBV6-2 or TRBV6-3 to TRBJ2-7, with D possibly being TRBD2 (6 bases). V was shortened by 5 bases and J by 2 bases, with 22 bases between the two germline ends. This CDR3 comprises 17 residues. Germline-derived CDR1 and CDR2 are MNHEY and SVGEGT. CDR3 in amino acids: CASSGGPGTEYTYEQYF. In DNA form, the CDR3 reads TGTGCCAGCAGTGGAGGACCCGGGACTGAGTATACCTACGAGCAGTACTTC.

The chain links TRBV20-1 to TRBJ1-6; no definite D call. The CDR3 covers 18 residues. Germline V lookup: CDR1 DFQATT, CDR2 SNEGSKA (reference sequence). The germline V and J ends were trimmed by 5 bases and 0 bases, with 20 bases remaining between them. CDR3 residues: CSALPLTRRSSYNSPLHF. For the CDR3, the DNA is TGCAGTGCTCTTCCCCTGACACGCCGTTCCTCCTATAATTCACCCCTCCACTTT.

The genes are TRBV6-4 and TRBJ2-6, with D possibly being TRBD2 (5 bases). V dropped 8 bases and J dropped 4 bases, with 12 bases sitting between them. Germline V gives CDR1 MRHNA, CDR2 SNTAGT. The CDR3 is 14 residues long. The CDR3 here is CASGETGGANVLTF. Here the CDR3 DNA reads TGTGCCAGCGGGGAGACTGGGGGGGCCAACGTCCTGACTTTC.

This chain joins TRBV2 and TRBJ2-7; possibly TRBD2 for D (7 bases). The CDR3 length is 13 residues. V was clipped by 1 base and J by 6 bases, with 10 bases between them. The germline CDR1 and CDR2 sequences are SNHLY and FYNNEI. CDR3 sequence: CASSEEGGSEQYF. For the CDR3, the DNA is TGTGCCAGCAGTGAAGAGGGGGGGAGCGAGCAGTACTTC.

DNA of the CDR3: TGTGCCAGCAGCTCAGTAGCTGGCACAGATACGCAGTATTTT. This sequence encodes CASSSVAGTDTQYF. The V gene is TRBV7-3, the J gene TRBJ2-3; D remains ambiguous. CDR1 and CDR2 (germline): SGHTA, FQGTGA. CDR3 size: 14 residues. Trimming took 4 bases from V and 1 from J, leaving 9 bases between them.

This chain joins TRBV21-1 and TRBJ1-1; whether TRBD1, the table's D call, matches the DNA was not checked. TRBV21-1 is assigned pseudogene status. The CDR3 length is 16 residues. The CDR3 protein is CASSKDYQQDDTEAFF. The CDR3, as DNA: TGTGCCAGCAGCAAAGATTATCAACAGGACGACACTGAAGCTTTCTTT.

This clonotype appeared a few times. The chain uses TRBV9 and TRBJ2-1; 12 nucleotides agree with TRBD2. This CDR3 spans 14 amino acids. Germline V gene data show CDR1 as SGDLS and CDR2 as YYNGEE. Trimming removed 1 base from V and 10 bases from J; junction bases left unmatched: 3. CDR3 sequence: CASSVSSGGVEQFF. The CDR3 coding sequence is TGTGCCAGCAGCGTATCTAGCGGGGGGGTCGAGCAGTTCTTC.

V gene TRBV6-5 combines with J gene TRBJ2-2, with D possibly being TRBD1 or TRBD2 (6 bases each). V lost 0 bases to trimming and J lost 4 bases, with 15 bases between them. This CDR3 spans 17 amino acids. Germline-derived CDR1 and CDR2 are MNHEY and SVGAGI. The CDR3 region has the DNA TGTGCCAGCAGTTACTCCCCAGGGGACGGGAGCACCGGGGAGCTGTTTTTT. Its protein product is CASSYSPGDGSTGELFF.

This chain links TRBV20-1 with TRBJ2-3; D might be TRBD2 (6 bases). The CDR3 is made up of 14 amino acids. CDR1 DFQATT and CDR2 SNEGSKA come from the germline V gene (reference sequence). Trimming removed 5 bases from V and 3 bases from J, with 15 bases in between. CDR3 sequence: CSAGGGGFTDTQYF. CDR3 bases: TGCAGTGCTGGAGGCGGAGGGTTTACAGATACGCAGTATTTT.

In the case of this clonotype: This may come from a read error, since a much larger clone is one base off. V and J are TRBV20-1 and TRBJ2-1, with D tentatively TRBD2 (6 bases). Near its end, the DNA agrees better with TRBJ2-7, so the J call may be wrong. Germline values: CDR1 DFQATT, CDR2 SNEGSKA (reference sequence). This CDR3 contains 16 residues. Here the CDR3 DNA reads TGCAGTGCTAGAGATCGGGGACTCAGACTCTACAATGAGCAGTACTTC. It codes for CSARDRGLRLYNEQYF.

This clonotype turned up a few times. V is TRBV27 and J is TRBJ2-5; D is uncertain. Trimming left V 4 bases short and J 1 base short, with 16 bases between. Germline V gene data show CDR1 as MNHEY and CDR2 as SMNVEV (reference sequence). This CDR3 comprises 16 residues. The CDR3 protein is CASSSRPGPSQETQYF. CDR3 sequence (DNA): TGTGCCAGCAGTTCCCGACCAGGACCCTCCCAAGAGACCCAGTACTTC.

This chain links TRBV7-6 with TRBJ2-3, with TRBD2 identical over 10 bases. V lost 4 bases to trimming and J lost 4 bases; unmatched junction nucleotides: 11. In germline, CDR1 is SGHVS, CDR2 FNYEAQ. The CDR3 extends over 17 amino acids. CDR3 sequence (DNA): TGTGCCAGCAGCTCCCTGGGACGAGCGGGGGGGGCAGATACGCAGTATTTT. It specifies CASSSLGRAGGADTQYF.

In this sample, this clonotype turned up many times. The gene calls are TRBV28 and TRBJ2-7; unclear D gene. Germline loops: CDR1 MDHEN, CDR2 SYDVKM. The V gene lost 2 bases and the J gene lost 3 bases, with 5 bases spanning the gap. The CDR3 loop spans 12 amino acids. Here the CDR3 DNA reads TGTGCCAGCAGTTTAGCAGACTACGAGCAGTACTTC. Amino acid sequence: CASSLADYEQYF.

The chain combines TRBV4-2 with TRBJ2-1; D uncertain. The V end was cut by 4 bases, the J end by 4 bases, with 11 bases between. The CDR3 is made up of 14 amino acids. CDR1 and CDR2 from the germline V gene are LGHNA and YNFKEQ. The CDR3 here is CASSPSTSYNEQFF. CDR3 nucleotide sequence: TGTGCCAGCAGCCCGTCGACTTCGTACAATGAGCAGTTCTTC.

V is TRBV7-9 and J is TRBJ1-1, with 7 bases fitting TRBD1. J was trimmed by 6 bases and V by 2 bases; bases with no gene match: 6. The length of the CDR3 is 14 residues. Germline V gives CDR1 SEHNR, CDR2 FQNEAQ (reference sequence). The CDR3 here is CASSLSTGKAEAFF. The DNA for the CDR3 is TGTGCCAGCAGCTTATCGACAGGGAAAGCTGAAGCTTTCTTT.